One and the same sample provided the 5 T cell receptor beta chains below, sequenced in a study of blood T cell repertoires in COVID-19 (TCRdb year 2020). Libraries came from the immunoSEQ multiplex PCR assay. The table was pulled from immuneACCESS by TCRdb, which kept in-frame rearrangements only. Such tables lose some clones; where checked, under half of the loss comes from unresolved V genes, and the rest has no known cause. The sample data list about 270,000 clones, and 70% to 90% of these were observed just once. The ten largest clones capture around 2% of the sample. Sequenced input: PBMCs or T cells enriched from blood (not recorded which). The receptors shown here come from a woman aged 55 to 70 in a cohort exposed to, infected with or recovered from COVID-19 (not recorded which).

The gene calls are TRBV4-3 and TRBJ1-6, with D maybe TRBD1 (5 bases). Trimming stripped 1 base from V and 10 bases from J, with 8 bases between. The CDR3 is 13 amino acids. The germline V gene has CDR1 LGHNA and CDR2 YSLEER. CDR3 loop: CASSQGGVSPLHF. CDR3 nucleotides: TGCGCCAGCAGCCAAGGGGGGGTCTCACCCCTCCACTTT.

The sample holds one count of this clone. The V gene is TRBV3-1 (or the pseudogene TRBV3-2), the J gene TRBJ2-2, with a tentative D call TRBD1 (6 bases). Germline CDR1 LGHDT, CDR2 YNNKEL (reference sequence). CDR3 length: 17 amino acids. V lost 0 bases and J lost 1, with 12 bases in between. The DNA of the CDR3 is TGTGCCAGCAGCCAAGAGGGGGTGACAGGGAACACCGGGGAGCTGTTTTTT. Its translation is CASSQEGVTGNTGELFF.

In the case of this clone: Other DNA sequences from this sample encode an identical CDR3 as well. The chain links TRBV5-1 to TRBJ2-5; 9 bases align to TRBD2. The J segment lost 2 bases and the V segment lost 0 bases, leaving 2 bases of the junction unmatched. Germline CDR1 reads SGHRS; CDR2 reads YFSETQ. This CDR3 is 15 amino acids long. This CDR3 reads CASSLGLAVQETQYF. The CDR3 nucleotides read TGCGCCAGCAGCTTGGGACTAGCGGTTCAAGAGACCCAGTACTTC.

The chain is built from TRBV7-8 and TRBJ2-7; possibly TRBD2 for D (5 bases). CDR1 is SGHVS and CDR2 is FQNEAQ in the germline V gene. The CDR3 covers 13 residues. V was clipped by 5 bases and J by 5 bases, with 13 bases between them. CDR3 amino acids: CASSLMRVDEQYF. Here the CDR3 DNA reads TGTGCCAGCAGCCTGATGAGGGTAGACGAGCAGTACTTC. Full variable domain (rest looked up from reference TRBV7-8 and TRBJ2-7): GAGVSQSPRYKVAKRGQDVALRCDPISGHVSLFWYQQALGQGPEFLTYFQNEAQLDKSGLPSDRFFAERPEGSVSTLKIQRTQQEDSAVYLCASSLMRVDEQYFGPGTRLTVT.

V usage is TRBV30 and J usage is TRBJ1-2; D not certain. Germline V gene data show CDR1 as GTSNPN and CDR2 as SVGIG (reference sequence). The CDR3 runs to 13 residues. Deletions cut 2 bases from V and 4 bases from J, with 11 bases between. This CDR3 reads CAWSSGPSYGYTF. DNA for the CDR3: TGTGCCTGGAGTAGTGGGCCCTCCTATGGCTACACCTTC.